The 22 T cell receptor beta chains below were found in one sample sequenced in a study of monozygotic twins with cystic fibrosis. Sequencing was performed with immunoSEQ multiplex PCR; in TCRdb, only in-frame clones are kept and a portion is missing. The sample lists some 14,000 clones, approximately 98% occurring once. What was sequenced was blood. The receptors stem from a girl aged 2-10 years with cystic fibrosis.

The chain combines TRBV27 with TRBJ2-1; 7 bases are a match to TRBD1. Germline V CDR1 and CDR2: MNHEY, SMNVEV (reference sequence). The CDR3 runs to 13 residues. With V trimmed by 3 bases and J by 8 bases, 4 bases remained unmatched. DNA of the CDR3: TGTGCCAGCAGTTTGAGGCAGGGGGATGAGCAGTTCTTC. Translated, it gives CASSLRQGDEQFF.

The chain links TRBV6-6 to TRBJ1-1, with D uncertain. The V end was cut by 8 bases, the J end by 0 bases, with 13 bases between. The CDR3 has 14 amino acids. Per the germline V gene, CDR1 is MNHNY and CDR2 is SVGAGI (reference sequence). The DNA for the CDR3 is TGTGCCAGCGTGGAACGGAAGCTGAACACTGAAGCTTTCTTT. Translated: CASVERKLNTEAFF.

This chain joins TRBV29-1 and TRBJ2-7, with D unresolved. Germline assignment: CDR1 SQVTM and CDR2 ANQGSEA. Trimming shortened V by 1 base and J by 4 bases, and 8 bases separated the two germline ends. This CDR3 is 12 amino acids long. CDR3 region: CSVEVSGYEQYF. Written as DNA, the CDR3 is TGCAGCGTTGAAGTTTCGGGTTACGAGCAGTACTTC.

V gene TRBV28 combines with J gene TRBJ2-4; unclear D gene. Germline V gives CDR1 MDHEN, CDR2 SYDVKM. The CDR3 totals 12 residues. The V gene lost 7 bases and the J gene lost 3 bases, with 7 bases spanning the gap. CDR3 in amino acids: CASTSGKNIQYF. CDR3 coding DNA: TGTGCCAGCACCTCGGGCAAAAACATTCAGTACTTC.

CDR3 DNA sequence: TGTGCCAGCAGCCTCAGAGGCGGGCCCTACGAGCAGTACTTC. Protein: CASSLRGGPYEQYF. This rearrangement joins TRBV7-9 to TRBJ2-7, with D tentatively TRBD2 (5 bases). Trimming took off 5 bases at V and 2 bases at J, with 13 bases between the two ends. The V gene's germline CDR1 is SEHNR and CDR2 FQNEAQ (reference sequence). This CDR3 spans 14 amino acids. Combining the CDR3 with reference TRBV7-9 and TRBJ2-7 gives the whole variable domain DTGVSQNPRHKITKRGQNVTFRCDPISEHNRLYWYRQTLGQGPEFLTYFQNEAQLEKSRLLSDRFSAERPKGSFSTLEIQRTEQGDSAMYLCASSLRGGPYEQYFGPGTRLTVT.

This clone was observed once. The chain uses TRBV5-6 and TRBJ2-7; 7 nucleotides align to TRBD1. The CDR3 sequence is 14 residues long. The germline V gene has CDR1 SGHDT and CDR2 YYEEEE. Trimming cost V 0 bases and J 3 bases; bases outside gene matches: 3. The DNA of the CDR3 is TGTGCCAGCAGCTTGGATTCAGGGGGCTACGAGCAGTACTTC. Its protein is CASSLDSGGYEQYF.

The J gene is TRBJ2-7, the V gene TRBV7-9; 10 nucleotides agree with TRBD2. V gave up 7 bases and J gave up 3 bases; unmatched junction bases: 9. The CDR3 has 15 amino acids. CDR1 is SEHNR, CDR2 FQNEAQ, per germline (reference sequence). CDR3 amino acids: CASTPGLAVNYEQYF. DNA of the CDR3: TGTGCCAGCACCCCAGGACTAGCGGTTAACTACGAGCAGTACTTC. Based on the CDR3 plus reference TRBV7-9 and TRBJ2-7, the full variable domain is DTGVSQNPRHKITKRGQNVTFRCDPISEHNRLYWYRQTLGQGPEFLTYFQNEAQLEKSRLLSDRFSAERPKGSFSTLEIQRTEQGDSAMYLCASTPGLAVNYEQYFGPGTRLTVT.

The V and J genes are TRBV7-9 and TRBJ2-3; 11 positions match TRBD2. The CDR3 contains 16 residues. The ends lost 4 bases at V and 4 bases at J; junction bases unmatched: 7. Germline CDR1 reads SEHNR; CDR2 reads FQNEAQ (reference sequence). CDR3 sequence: CASSSTSGSSADTQYF. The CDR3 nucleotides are TGTGCCAGCAGCTCCACTAGCGGGAGTTCCGCAGATACGCAGTATTTT.

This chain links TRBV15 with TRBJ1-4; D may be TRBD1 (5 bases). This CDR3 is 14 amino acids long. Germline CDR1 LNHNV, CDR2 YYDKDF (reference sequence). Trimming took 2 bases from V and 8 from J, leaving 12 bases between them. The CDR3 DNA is TGTGCCACCAGCAGACGACAGACAGCGGAAAAACTGTTTTTT. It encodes CATSRRQTAEKLFF.

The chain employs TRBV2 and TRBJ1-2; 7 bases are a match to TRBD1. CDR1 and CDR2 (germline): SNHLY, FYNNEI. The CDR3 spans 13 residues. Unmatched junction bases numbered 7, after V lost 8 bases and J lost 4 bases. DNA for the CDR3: TGTGCCAGCCCGGGACAGCTAAGCTATGGCTACACCTTC. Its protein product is CASPGQLSYGYTF. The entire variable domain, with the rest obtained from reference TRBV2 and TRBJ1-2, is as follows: EPEVTQTPSHQVTQMGQEVILRCVPISNHLYFYWYRQILGQKVEFLVSFYNNEISEKSEIFDDQFSVERPDGSNFTLKIRSTKLEDSAMYFCASPGQLSYGYTFGSGTRLTVV.

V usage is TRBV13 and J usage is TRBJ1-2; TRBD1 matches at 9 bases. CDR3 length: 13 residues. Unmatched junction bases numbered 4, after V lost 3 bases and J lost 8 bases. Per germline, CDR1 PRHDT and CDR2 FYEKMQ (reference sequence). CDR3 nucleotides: TGTGCCAGCAGCTTTCCGGGACAGGGCGGCTACACCTTC. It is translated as CASSFPGQGGYTF.

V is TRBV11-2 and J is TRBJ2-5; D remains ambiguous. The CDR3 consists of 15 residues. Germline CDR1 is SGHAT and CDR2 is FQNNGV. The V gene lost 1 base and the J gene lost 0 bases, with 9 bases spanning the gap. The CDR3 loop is CASSLGAGYQETQYF. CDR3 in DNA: TGTGCCAGCAGCTTAGGGGCAGGCTACCAAGAGACCCAGTACTTC.

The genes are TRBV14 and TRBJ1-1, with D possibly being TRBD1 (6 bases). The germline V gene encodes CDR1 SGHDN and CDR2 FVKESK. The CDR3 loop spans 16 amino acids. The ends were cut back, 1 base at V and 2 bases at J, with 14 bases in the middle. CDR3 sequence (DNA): TGTGCCAGCAGCCAAGCCGCCGGGACACATAACACTGAAGCTTTCTTT. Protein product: CASSQAAGTHNTEAFF.

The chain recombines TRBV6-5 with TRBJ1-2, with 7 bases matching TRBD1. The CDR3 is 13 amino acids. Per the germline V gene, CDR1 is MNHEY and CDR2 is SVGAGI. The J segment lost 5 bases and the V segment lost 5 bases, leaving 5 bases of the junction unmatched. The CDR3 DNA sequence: TGTGCCAGCAGTCAAACAGGGGATTATGGCTACACCTTC. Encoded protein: CASSQTGDYGYTF.

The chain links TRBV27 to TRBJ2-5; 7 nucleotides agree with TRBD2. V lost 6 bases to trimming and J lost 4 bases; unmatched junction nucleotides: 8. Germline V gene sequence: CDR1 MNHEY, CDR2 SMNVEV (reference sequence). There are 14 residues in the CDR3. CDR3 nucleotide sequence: TGTGCCAGCAGCTACGAACGACTAGCAGAGACCCAGTACTTC. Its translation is CASSYERLAETQYF.

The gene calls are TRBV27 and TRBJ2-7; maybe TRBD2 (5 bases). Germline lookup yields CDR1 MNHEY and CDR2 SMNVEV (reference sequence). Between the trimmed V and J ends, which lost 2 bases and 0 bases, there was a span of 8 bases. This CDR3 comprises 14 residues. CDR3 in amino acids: CASSLGGLSYEQYF. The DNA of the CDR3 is TGTGCCAGCAGTTTAGGAGGTCTCTCCTACGAGCAGTACTTC.

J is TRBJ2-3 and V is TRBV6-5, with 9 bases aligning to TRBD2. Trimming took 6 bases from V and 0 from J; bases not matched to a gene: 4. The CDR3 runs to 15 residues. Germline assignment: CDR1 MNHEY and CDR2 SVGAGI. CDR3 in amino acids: CASSLLAGSTDTQYF. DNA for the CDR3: TGTGCCAGCAGCTTACTAGCGGGTAGCACAGATACGCAGTATTTT.

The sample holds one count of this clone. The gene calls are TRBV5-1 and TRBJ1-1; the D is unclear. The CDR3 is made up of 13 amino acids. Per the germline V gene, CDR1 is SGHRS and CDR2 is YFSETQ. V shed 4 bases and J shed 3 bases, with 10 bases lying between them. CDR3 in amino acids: CASSVGIDTEAFF. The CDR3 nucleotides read TGCGCCAGCAGCGTGGGGATTGACACTGAAGCTTTCTTT.

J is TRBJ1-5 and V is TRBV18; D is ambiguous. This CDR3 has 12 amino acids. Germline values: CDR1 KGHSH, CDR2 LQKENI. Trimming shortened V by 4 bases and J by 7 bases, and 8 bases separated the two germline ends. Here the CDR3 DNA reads TGTGCCAGCTCACAGGGAAACCAGCCCCAGCATTTT. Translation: CASSQGNQPQHF.

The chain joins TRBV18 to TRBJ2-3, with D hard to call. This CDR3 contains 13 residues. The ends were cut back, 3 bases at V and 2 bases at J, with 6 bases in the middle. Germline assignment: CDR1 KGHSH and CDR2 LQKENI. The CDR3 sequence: CASSPIFTDTQYF. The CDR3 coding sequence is TGTGCCAGCTCACCCATATTCACAGATACGCAGTATTTT.

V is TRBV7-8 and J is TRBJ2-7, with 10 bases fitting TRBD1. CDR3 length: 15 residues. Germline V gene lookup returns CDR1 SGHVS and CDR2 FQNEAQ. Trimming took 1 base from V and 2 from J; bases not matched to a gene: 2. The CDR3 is CASSLVGQGTYEQYF. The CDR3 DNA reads TGTGCCAGCAGCTTAGTGGGACAGGGGACCTACGAGCAGTACTTC. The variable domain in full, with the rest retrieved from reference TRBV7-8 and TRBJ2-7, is GAGVSQSPRYKVAKRGQDVALRCDPISGHVSLFWYQQALGQGPEFLTYFQNEAQLDKSGLPSDRFFAERPEGSVSTLKIQRTQQEDSAVYLCASSLVGQGTYEQYFGPGTRLTVT.

In DNA form, the CDR3 reads TGCGCCAGCAGCTTACTAGCGGGATCCTACAATGAGCAGTTCTTC. This sequence encodes CASSLLAGSYNEQFF. V and J are TRBV5-1 and TRBJ2-1, with 10 bases fitting TRBD2. Germline V gene lookup returns CDR1 SGHRS and CDR2 YFSETQ. J gave up 1 base and V 2 bases, and 0 bases lay outside the gene matches. The CDR3 consists of 15 residues.